A selection of T cell receptor beta chains follows, all from one sample in a study of blood T cell repertoires in COVID-19. This table comes from immunoSEQ multiplex PCR, and its TCRdb copy is limited to in-frame clones, with some not included. The data hold about 170,000 clones, with 79% observed a single time. Sequencing was performed on PBMCs or T cells enriched from blood (not recorded which). The receptors originated from a woman aged 70-85 years in a cohort exposed to, infected with or recovered from COVID-19 (not recorded which). Each CDR3 is given with its conserved first and last residue. A D gene is named only where the DNA matches it firmly. Where a row states a size, it is once, few, many or the class of an expanded clone; other rows omit it.

TRBV4-1	few	TRBJ2-7	NA	TGCGCCAGCAGCCAAGAGCAGGGCGAGCAGTACTTC	CASSQEQGEQYF
TRBV3-1/TRBV3-2	NA	TRBJ2-7	NA	TGTGCCAGCAGCCAAGGTCTACAGGGTCTTTACGAGCAGTACTTC	CASSQGLQGLYEQYF
TRBV5-4	few	TRBJ2-1	TRBD2	TGTGCCAGCAGCCGGCTAGCGGGAGTTGGAACCTCCTACAATGAGCAGTTCTTC	CASSRLAGVGTSYNEQFF
TRBV11-2	NA	TRBJ2-1	NA	TGTGCCAGCAGCTTAGGGAGCGGAAGCTACAATGAGCAGTTCTTC	CASSLGSGSYNEQFF
TRBV27	NA	TRBJ1-5	NA	TGTGCCAGCAGTTTAGGGAGAGGCCAGCCCCAGCATTTT	CASSLGRGQPQHF
TRBV7-3	NA	TRBJ2-1	NA	TGTGCCAGCAGCTTACAGCCTGGACAAAGGAGGTTCTTC	CASSLQPGQRRFF
TRBV29-1	NA	TRBJ2-4	TRBD2	TGCAGCGTTCGCCCCGCCGGGACTAGAAACATTCAGTACTTC	CSVRPAGTRNIQYF
TRBV30	NA	TRBJ2-7	NA	TGTGCCTGGAGTGTACAGGGATGGGACGAGCAGTACTTC	CAWSVQGWDEQYF
TRBV5-8	NA	TRBJ2-1	TRBD2	TGTGCCAGCAGCTTGAAGTCAAAGGGAGGGGACAATGAGCAGTTCTTC	CASSLKSKGGDNEQFF
TRBV28	NA	TRBJ2-3	TRBD2	TGTGCCAGCCGAGCACCCCTAGGATACCGACTAGCGGGAGGGGTAACAGATACGCAGTATTTT	CASRAPLGYRLAGGVTDTQYF
TRBV28	few	TRBJ2-2	NA	TGTGTCTCAGCGGTTTCAGGGGCCACCGGGGAGCTGTTTTTT	CVSAVSGATGELFF
TRBV18	NA	TRBJ1-3	TRBD1	TGTGCCAGCTCAGGGACAGCGAGTCCCTCTGGAAACACCATATATTTT	CASSGTASPSGNTIYF
TRBV18	NA	TRBJ2-2	TRBD1	TGTGCCAGCTCACCAGGGACAGGGGGCGAAAAACGCCCGAAATACACCGGGGAGCTGTTTTTT	CASSPGTGGEKRPKYTGELFF
TRBV5-1	NA	TRBJ1-1	NA	TGCGCCAGCAGCTTTTCAGGAACCTGGGCTTTCTTT	CASSFSGTWAFF
TRBV6-5	NA	TRBJ1-3	NA	TGTGCCATCGAAGGGGCAGGATCTGACACCATATATTTT	CAIEGAGSDTIYF
TRBV29-1	NA	TRBJ1-2	TRBD1	TGCAGCGTTCCCTGGACAGGGGAGGGCTACACCTTC	CSVPWTGEGYTF
TRBV12-3/TRBV12-4	NA	TRBJ2-1	NA	TGTGCCAGCAGTTTGGCGGGGGAGCAGTTCTTC	CASSLAGEQFF
TRBV28	NA	TRBJ2-3	NA	TGTGCCAGCAGTGATCCAGGGTTAACCACAGATACGCAGTATTTT	CASSDPGLTTDTQYF
TRBV6-5	few	TRBJ2-2	TRBD1	TGTGCCATAACGGGACAGGGGGCCACCGGGGAGCTGTTTTTT	CAITGQGATGELFF
TRBV28	NA	TRBJ2-7	NA	TGTGCCAGCAGTTTTTCGTTTTTAGCGCCTACCTACGAGCAGTACTTC	CASSFSFLAPTYEQYF
TRBV7-2	NA	TRBJ2-1	TRBD2	TGTGCCAGCAGCTCGCGGAACGGGAGGGTACGAAATGAGCAGTTCTTC	CASSSRNGRVRNEQFF
TRBV28	NA	TRBJ2-7	TRBD1	TGTGCCAGCAGGGGGACAGTAACCGACGAGCAGTACTTC	CASRGTVTDEQYF
TRBV19	NA	TRBJ1-5	TRBD1	TGTGCCAGTAGTACCGGGTACCGGGACAGGGACAATCAGCCCCAGCATTTT	CASSTGYRDRDNQPQHF
TRBV2	NA	TRBJ2-7	NA	TGTGCCAGCAGTGTGACAACAAAGGACTACGAGCAGTACTTC	CASSVTTKDYEQYF
TRBV27	NA	TRBJ1-2	NA	TGTGCCAGCAGACATGAGCCGGGTCGGGGCTATGGCTACACCTTC	CASRHEPGRGYGYTF
TRBV18	NA	TRBJ1-5	TRBD1	TGTGCCAGCTCACCAGGGCAGGGGGCAAGCCAGCCCCAGCATTTT	CASSPGQGASQPQHF
TRBV5-4	NA	TRBJ2-1	TRBD1	TGTGCCAGCAGCCGGGACAGGGGGATCTCCTACAATGAGCAGTTCTTC	CASSRDRGISYNEQFF
TRBV29-1	NA	TRBJ2-5	NA	TGCAGCGTTGAAGATTGGAGGGAGACCCAGTACTTC	CSVEDWRETQYF
TRBV28	NA	TRBJ1-6	NA	TGTGCCAGCAGTTTTAAGGGGTACCTCCACTTT	CASSFKGYLHF
TRBV11-3	NA	TRBJ1-1	TRBD1	TGTGCCAGCAGCTCGGGGACAGCTTCGTTGAACACTGAAGCTTTCTTT	CASSSGTASLNTEAFF
TRBV5-4	NA	TRBJ1-2	NA	TGTGCCAGCAGCTTGCCGGGGGTCTATGGCTACACCTTC	CASSLPGVYGYTF
TRBV15	NA	TRBJ1-2	NA	TGTGCCACCAGCAGAGATCGGGGGGGCTACACCTTC	CATSRDRGGYTF
TRBV5-3	NA	TRBJ2-1	NA	TGTGCCAGAAGCTTGGCCTCGGGGATTAACGAGCAGTTCTTC	CARSLASGINEQFF
TRBV4-1	NA	TRBJ1-1	TRBD1	TGCGCCAGCAGCCAAGATCCGCGGACAGGCCTCGGCACTGAAGCTTTCTTT	CASSQDPRTGLGTEAFF
TRBV3-1/TRBV3-2	NA	TRBJ2-1	TRBD2	TGTGCCAGCAGCCAAGAGGGGAGCGGGGCGAGCCTCTTC	CASSQEGSGASLF
TRBV5-1	few	TRBJ2-7	TRBD1	TGCGCCAGCAGCATCCGGACAGGTCGCGAGCAGTACTTC	CASSIRTGREQYF
TRBV7-2	few	TRBJ2-4	TRBD1	TGTGCCAGCAGCTTAGCCGGGGACAGGTGGTTAGCCAAAAACATTCAGTACTTC	CASSLAGDRWLAKNIQYF
TRBV27	NA	TRBJ1-4	TRBD1	TGTAGCAGGGGGCGTCCGAATGAAAAACTGTTTTTT	CSRGRPNEKLFF
TRBV7-2	NA	TRBJ2-7	TRBD1	TGTGCCAGCAGCTTATACAGGGGGGTCTACGAGCAGTACTTC	CASSLYRGVYEQYF
TRBV4-3	NA	TRBJ2-7	TRBD2	TGCGCCAGCAGCCGCGACAGCGGGAGTGTCTACGAGCAGTACTTC	CASSRDSGSVYEQYF
TRBV6-2/TRBV6-3	once	TRBJ1-5	NA	TGTGCCAGCAGTTCCGACAAATCCTATCAGCCCCAGCATTTT	CASSSDKSYQPQHF
TRBV5-1	NA	TRBJ2-5	NA	TGCGCCAGCAGCTTGGGGACGGGGGACGGAGAGACCCAGTACTTC	CASSLGTGDGETQYF
TRBV5-4	NA	TRBJ2-2	TRBD1	TGTGCCAGCAGCTTTCGGGATGGGAGAACCGGGACAGGACTCACCGGGGAGCTGTTTTTT	CASSFRDGRTGTGLTGELFF
TRBV28	NA	TRBJ1-2	NA	TGTGCCAGCAGTATACAGGGATTCTATGGCTACACCTTC	CASSIQGFYGYTF
TRBV12-5	NA	TRBJ1-2	NA	TGTGCTAGTGGTCTCGAACCTCTGGGGGGTCGGGTCACCTTC	CASGLEPLGGRVTF
TRBV12-1	NA	TRBJ1-5	NA	NA	CASSPVGQGANQPQHF
TRBV28	NA	TRBJ1-4	NA	TGTGCCGCCCAGCGGGGGGGGACAAATTTTGAAAAACTGTTTTTT	CAAQRGGTNFEKLFF
TRBV2	NA	TRBJ1-6	TRBD1	TGTGCCAGCAGTGAAGGACAGGGGATTGTTTCACCCCTCCACTTT	CASSEGQGIVSPLHF
TRBV2	NA	TRBJ1-1	NA	TGTGCCAGCAGTACCTCGACAGCGATGAACACTGAAGCTTTCTTT	CASSTSTAMNTEAFF
TRBV2	NA	TRBJ1-5	NA	TGTGCCAGCAGTGAATGGGGCAGGGGACAGCCCCAGCATTTT	CASSEWGRGQPQHF
TRBV10-3	NA	TRBJ2-1	TRBD2	TGTGCCATCAGTGTCTCGGGACTAGACTACAATGAGCAGTTCTTC	CAISVSGLDYNEQFF
TRBV7-2	NA	TRBJ2-3	NA	TGTGCCAGCAGCCCGCGGCACCTCGCAGATACGCAGTATTTT	CASSPRHLADTQYF
TRBV30	NA	TRBJ1-3	NA	TGTGCCTGGAGTGGGACATACTCTGGAAACACCATATATTTT	CAWSGTYSGNTIYF